The 4 T cell receptor beta chains reported below all come from one sample, sequenced in a study of Ad26.COV2.S vaccination and SARS-CoV-2 variants. Profiling relied on immunoSEQ multiplex PCR, and the TCRdb table lists in-frame clones only, not all of them. This sample carries about 470,000 clones, 90% of them seen once, and the ten largest clones take approximately 4.3%. Sample treatment: around 19 received Ad26.COV2.S at low or high dose, single or two shots; a few received placebo; per-sample allocation not given. The study sampled participants on day 63 after the first vaccine or placebo injection. Sequences were derived from peripheral blood, sampled in a trial of Ad26.COV2.S vaccine versus placebo. The source is a person aged 18-65 years who received the Ad26.COV2.S COVID-19 vaccine or a placebo.

The chain joins TRBV10-3 to TRBJ2-7; D uncertain. Germline CDR1 reads ENHRY; CDR2 reads SYGVKD. V lost 4 bases, J lost 1 base, and 2 bases lay in between. The CDR3 is 11 residues long. CDR3: CAISGSYEQYF. The DNA for the CDR3 is TGTGCCATCAGTGGGTCCTACGAGCAGTACTTC.

This clone was found once. The rearrangement joins TRBV4-2 to TRBJ1-4, with D hard to call. This CDR3 comprises 15 residues. V lost 0 bases and J 4 bases, leaving 9 bases between the germline ends. Germline assignment: CDR1 LGHNA and CDR2 YNFKEQ. In DNA form, the CDR3 reads TGTGCCAGCAGCCAAGATGGCAGCCGTAATGAAAAACTGTTTTTT. Translation gives CASSQDGSRNEKLFF.

This chain uses TRBV7-9 with TRBJ2-1; TRBD2 agrees at 12 bases. This CDR3 is 17 amino acids long. The J segment lost 7 bases and the V segment lost 5 bases, leaving 12 bases of the junction unmatched. Germline V gene data show CDR1 as SEHNR and CDR2 as FQNEAQ (reference sequence). The CDR3 protein is CASSTQTLAGGLNEQFF. CDR3 bases: TGTGCCAGCAGCACCCAAACGCTAGCGGGAGGGTTAAATGAGCAGTTCTTC.

This clone was counted between two and nine times. The chain recombines TRBV5-6 with TRBJ2-3; a weak D match, TRBD2 (5 bases). V was clipped by 2 bases and J by 1 base, with 5 bases between them. The CDR3 loop spans 13 amino acids. Per the germline V gene, CDR1 is SGHDT and CDR2 is YYEEEE. The CDR3 reads CASSFSGTDTQYF. The CDR3 nucleotides are TGTGCCAGCAGCTTTAGCGGCACAGATACGCAGTATTTT.